This T cell receptor beta chain was sequenced during a study of blood T cell repertoires in COVID-19. Original processing methods: Amplifying reference gene primers gave estimates of nucleated cell counts. Sequencing was performed with immunoSEQ multiplex PCR; in TCRdb, only in-frame clones are kept and a portion is missing. The V and J calls and clone size were taken over from that table, and D and trimming were inferred from the DNA. The table lists about 62,000 clones, 85% to 90% of them singletons. Patients from Seattle were sampled longitudinally, starting during active infection. CDR1 and CDR2 (germline): LNHDA, SQIVND (reference sequence). This CDR3 has 15 amino acids. The V gene lost 5 bases and the J gene lost 4 bases, with 16 bases spanning the gap.

The receptor was isolated from a woman aged 55-75 years with COVID-19, enrolled during active disease. Sequencing was carried out using peripheral blood. V gene TRBV19 combines with J gene TRBJ2-3; the D gene is possibly TRBD1 (6 bases). The chain's CDR3 is CASSLATGLPDTQYF. DNA of the CDR3: TGTGCCAGTAGTCTGGCCACAGGGCTGCCAGATACGCAGTATTTT.